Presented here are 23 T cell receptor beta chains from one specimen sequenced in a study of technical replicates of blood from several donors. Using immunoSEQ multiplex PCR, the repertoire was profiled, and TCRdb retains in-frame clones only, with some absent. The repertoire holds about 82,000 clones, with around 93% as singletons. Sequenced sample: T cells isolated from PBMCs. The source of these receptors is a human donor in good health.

The CDR3 nucleotides read TGTGCCAGTAGTGTTCAGGCTTCCTACGAGCAGTACTTC. Encoded protein: CASSVQASYEQYF. This chain connects TRBV19 to TRBJ2-7; D remains ambiguous. Germline V CDR1 and CDR2: LNHDA, SQIVND (reference sequence). Trimming removed 5 bases at V and 1 base at J, with 9 bases between. The CDR3 covers 13 residues. Complete variable domain (other parts from reference TRBV19 and TRBJ2-7): DGGITQSPKYLFRKEGQNVTLSCEQNLNHDAMYWYRQDPGQGLRLIYYSQIVNDFQKGDIAEGYSVSREKKESFPLTVTSAQKNPTAFYLCASSVQASYEQYFGPGTRLTVT.

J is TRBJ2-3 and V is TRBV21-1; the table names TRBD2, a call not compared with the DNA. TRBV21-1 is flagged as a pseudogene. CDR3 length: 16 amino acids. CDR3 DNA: TGTGCCAGCAGTAAATTTAGCGGGAGTAACCGAGATACGCAGTATTTT. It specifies CASSKFSGSNRDTQYF.

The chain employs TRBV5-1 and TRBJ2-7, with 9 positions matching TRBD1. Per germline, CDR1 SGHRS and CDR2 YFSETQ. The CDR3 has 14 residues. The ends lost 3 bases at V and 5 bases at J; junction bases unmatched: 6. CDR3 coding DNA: TGCGCCAGCAGCTCAACAGGGGGCGGCGACGAGCAGTACTTC. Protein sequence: CASSSTGGGDEQYF.

Here the CDR3 DNA reads TGTGCCAGCAGAAGCGATGAGCAGTTCTTC. The encoded protein is CASRSDEQFF. The V call is TRBV7-2, the J call TRBJ2-1; no clear D gene. The V end lost 6 bases, the J end lost 8 bases, and 5 bases lay between the germline ends. Germline CDR1 SGHTA, CDR2 FQGNSA. CDR3 size: 10 residues.

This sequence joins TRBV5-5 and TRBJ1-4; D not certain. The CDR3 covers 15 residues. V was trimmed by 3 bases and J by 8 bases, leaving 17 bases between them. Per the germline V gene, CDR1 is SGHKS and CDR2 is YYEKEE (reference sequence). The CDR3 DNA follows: TGTGCCAGCAGCTCGCTCCCTAACTTTATGGAAAAACTGTTTTTT. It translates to CASSSLPNFMEKLFF.

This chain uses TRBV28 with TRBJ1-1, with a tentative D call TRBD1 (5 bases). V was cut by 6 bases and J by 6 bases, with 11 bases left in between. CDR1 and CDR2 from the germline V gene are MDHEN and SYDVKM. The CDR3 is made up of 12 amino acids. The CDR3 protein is CASSLWGAEAFF. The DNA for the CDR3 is TGTGCCAGCAGCCTCTGGGGCGCTGAAGCTTTCTTT.

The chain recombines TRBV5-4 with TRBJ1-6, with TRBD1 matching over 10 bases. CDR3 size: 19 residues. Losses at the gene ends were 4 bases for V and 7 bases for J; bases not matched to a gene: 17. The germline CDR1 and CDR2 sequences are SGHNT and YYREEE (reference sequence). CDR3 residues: CASSRAGTGALLENSPLHF. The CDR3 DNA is TGTGCCAGCAGCCGAGCGGGGACAGGGGCCCTCCTTGAGAATTCACCCCTCCACTTT.

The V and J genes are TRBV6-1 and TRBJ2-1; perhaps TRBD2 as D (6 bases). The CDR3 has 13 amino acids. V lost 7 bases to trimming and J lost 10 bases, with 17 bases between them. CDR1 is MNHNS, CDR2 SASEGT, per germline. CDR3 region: CASTPSGVGEQFF. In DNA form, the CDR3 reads TGTGCCAGCACTCCCTCGGGGGTCGGGGAGCAGTTCTTC.

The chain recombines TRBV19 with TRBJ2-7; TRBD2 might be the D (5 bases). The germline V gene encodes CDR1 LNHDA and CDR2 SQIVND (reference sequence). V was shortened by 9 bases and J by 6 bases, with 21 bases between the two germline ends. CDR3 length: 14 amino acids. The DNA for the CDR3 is TGTGCCAGCGGAACTCATTTAGCGAGCAGCGAGCAGTACTTC. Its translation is CASGTHLASSEQYF.

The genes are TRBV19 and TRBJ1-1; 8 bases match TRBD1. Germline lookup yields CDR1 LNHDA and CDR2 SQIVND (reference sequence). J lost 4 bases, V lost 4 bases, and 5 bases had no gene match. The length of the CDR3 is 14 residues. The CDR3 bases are TGTGCCAGTAGTAGTGACAGGGGCGGCACTGAAGCTTTCTTT. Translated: CASSSDRGGTEAFF.

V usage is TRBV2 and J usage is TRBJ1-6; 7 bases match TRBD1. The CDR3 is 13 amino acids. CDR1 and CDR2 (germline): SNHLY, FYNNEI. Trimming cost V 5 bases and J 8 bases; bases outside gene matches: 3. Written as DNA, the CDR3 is TGTGCCAGCAGTCAGGGGGTGGATTCACCCCTCCACTTT. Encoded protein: CASSQGVDSPLHF.

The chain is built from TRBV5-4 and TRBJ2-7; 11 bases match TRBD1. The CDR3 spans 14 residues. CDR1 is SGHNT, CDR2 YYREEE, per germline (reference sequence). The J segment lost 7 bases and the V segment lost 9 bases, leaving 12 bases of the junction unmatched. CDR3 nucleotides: TGTGCCACCAGGAGGGACAGGGGGTCCGGGGAGCAGTACTTC. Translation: CATRRDRGSGEQYF.

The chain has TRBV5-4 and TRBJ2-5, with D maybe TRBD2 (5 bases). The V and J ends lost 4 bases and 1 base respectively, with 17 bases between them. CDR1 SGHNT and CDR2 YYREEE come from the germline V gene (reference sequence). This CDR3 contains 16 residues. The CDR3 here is CASSADYPLAQETQYF. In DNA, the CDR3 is TGTGCCAGCAGCGCAGACTACCCCCTGGCCCAAGAGACCCAGTACTTC.

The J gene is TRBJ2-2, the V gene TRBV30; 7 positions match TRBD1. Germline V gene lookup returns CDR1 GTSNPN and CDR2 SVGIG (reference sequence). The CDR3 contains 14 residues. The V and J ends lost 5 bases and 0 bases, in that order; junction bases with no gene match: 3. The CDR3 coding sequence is TGTGCCTGGGGTACAGGGGCGAACACCGGGGAGCTGTTTTTT. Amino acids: CAWGTGANTGELFF.

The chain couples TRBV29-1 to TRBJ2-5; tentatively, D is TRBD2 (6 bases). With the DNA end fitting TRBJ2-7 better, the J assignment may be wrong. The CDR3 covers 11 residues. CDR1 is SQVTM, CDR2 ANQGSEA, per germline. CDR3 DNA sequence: TGCAGCGTTGATGGAGGGACCGAGCAGTACTTC. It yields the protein CSVDGGTEQYF.

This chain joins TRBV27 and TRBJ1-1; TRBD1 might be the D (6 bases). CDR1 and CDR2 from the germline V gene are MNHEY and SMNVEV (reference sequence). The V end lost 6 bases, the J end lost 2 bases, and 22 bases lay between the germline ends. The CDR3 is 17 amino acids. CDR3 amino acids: CASSLLGGGTPNTEAFF. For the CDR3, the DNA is TGTGCCAGCAGCCTGTTAGGGGGGGGGACACCCAACACTGAAGCTTTCTTT.

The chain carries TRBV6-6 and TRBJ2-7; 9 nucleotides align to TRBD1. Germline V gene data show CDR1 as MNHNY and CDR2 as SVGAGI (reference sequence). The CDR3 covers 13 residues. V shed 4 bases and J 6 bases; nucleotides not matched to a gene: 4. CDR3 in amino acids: CASSSGTGREQYF. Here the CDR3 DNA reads TGTGCCAGCAGTTCCGGGACAGGGCGCGAGCAGTACTTC.

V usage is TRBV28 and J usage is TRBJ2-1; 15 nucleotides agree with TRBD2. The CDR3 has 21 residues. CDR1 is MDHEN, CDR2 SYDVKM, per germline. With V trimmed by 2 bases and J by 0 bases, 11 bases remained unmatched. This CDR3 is CASSLPSSGLAGGSSYNEQFF. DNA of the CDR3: TGTGCCAGCAGTTTACCGTCCTCGGGACTAGCGGGGGGAAGCTCCTACAATGAGCAGTTCTTC.

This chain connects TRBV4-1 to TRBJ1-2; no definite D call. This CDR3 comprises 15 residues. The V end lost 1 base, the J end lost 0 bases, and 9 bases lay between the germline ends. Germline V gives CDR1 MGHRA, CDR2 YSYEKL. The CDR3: CASSQGTVANYGYTF. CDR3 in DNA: TGCGCCAGCAGCCAAGGTACAGTTGCTAACTATGGCTACACCTTC.

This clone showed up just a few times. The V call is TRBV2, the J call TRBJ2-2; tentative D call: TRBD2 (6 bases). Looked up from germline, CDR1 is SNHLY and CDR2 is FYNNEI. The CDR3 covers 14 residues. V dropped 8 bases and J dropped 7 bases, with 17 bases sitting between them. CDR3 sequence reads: CASRMTSFLGELFF. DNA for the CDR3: TGTGCCAGCCGTATGACTAGTTTCCTCGGGGAGCTGTTTTTT. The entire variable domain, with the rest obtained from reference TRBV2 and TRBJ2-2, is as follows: EPEVTQTPSHQVTQMGQEVILRCVPISNHLYFYWYRQILGQKVEFLVSFYNNEISEKSEIFDDQFSVERPDGSNFTLKIRSTKLEDSAMYFCASRMTSFLGELFFGEGSRLTVL.

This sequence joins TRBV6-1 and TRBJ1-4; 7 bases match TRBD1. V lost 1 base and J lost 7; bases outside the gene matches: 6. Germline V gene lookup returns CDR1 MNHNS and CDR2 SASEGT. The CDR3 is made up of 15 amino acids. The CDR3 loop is CASSEGRGLGEKLFF. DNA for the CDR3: TGTGCCAGCAGTGAAGGGAGGGGGCTGGGTGAAAAACTGTTTTTT.

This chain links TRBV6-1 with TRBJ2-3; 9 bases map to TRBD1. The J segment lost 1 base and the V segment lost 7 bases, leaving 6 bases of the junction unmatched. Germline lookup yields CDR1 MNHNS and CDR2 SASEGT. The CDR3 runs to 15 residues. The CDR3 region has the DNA TGTGCCAGCAACCAAGACAGGGGGGGCACAGATACGCAGTATTTT. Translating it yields CASNQDRGGTDTQYF.

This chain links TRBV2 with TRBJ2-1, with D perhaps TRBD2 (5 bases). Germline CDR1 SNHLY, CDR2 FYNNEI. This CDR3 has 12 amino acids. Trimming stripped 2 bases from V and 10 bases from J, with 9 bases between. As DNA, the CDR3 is TGTGCCAGCAGTGAACGGACTCAAGAGCAGTTCTTC. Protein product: CASSERTQEQFF. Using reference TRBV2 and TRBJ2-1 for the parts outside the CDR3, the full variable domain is EPEVTQTPSHQVTQMGQEVILRCVPISNHLYFYWYRQILGQKVEFLVSFYNNEISEKSEIFDDQFSVERPDGSNFTLKIRSTKLEDSAMYFCASSERTQEQFFGPGTRLTVL.